This T cell receptor (beta chain) is drawn from a study of T cells in Graves' hyperthyroidism and ophthalmopathy. Broader study findings: Ophthalmopathy could be told apart from stable hyperthyroidism with a 13 V-J model. Among clonotypes expanded in thyroid above 0.001, most were also found in blood.

The authors deemed Graves' hyperthyroidism stable absent ophthalmopathy progression within 18 months. Each diagnosis was grounded in clinical symptoms, serum thyroxine and TRAb, thyroid ultrasound, and orbital computed tomography. It was RNA transcripts that yielded the amplified TCR beta CDR3 regions. The TCR CDR3 first-round RT-PCR relied on the HTBI primer set. TCRdb called the multiplex PCR reads again in MiXCR, with one record for every CDR3 protein. This sample has about 500,000 distinct CDR3 sequences, with about 15% found just once. Germline CDR1 and CDR2: KGHDR and SFDVKD. Deletions cut 10 bases from V and 2 bases from J, with 20 bases between. The CDR3 consists of 16 residues. This clonotype occurred a few times. The antigen remains unidentified.

The sequence derives from a woman between 18 and 30 years old with Graves' hyperthyroidism. The chain is built from TRBV24-1 and TRBJ1-5; D gene unclear. The sequenced material came from blood. The chain's CDR3 is CATQTVGSSRNQPQHF. The CDR3 DNA reads as TGTGCCACGCAAACCGTGGGGAGCTCCCGCAATCAGCCCCAGCATTTT.